Each of the 30 T cell receptor beta chains below was sequenced from the same sample in a study of chemoradiotherapy in HPV16-positive cancers (dated by TCRdb to the early 2020s). Libraries were prepared through the immunoSEQ multiplex PCR assay. TCRdb provides this immuneACCESS table in a form limited to in-frame rearrangements. Some clones are lacking; in checked studies, under half of them reflect an unresolved V gene, and why the rest are absent is not known. This sample has about 20,000 clones in its table, and roughly 86% of those were observed once. The ten largest clones take up approximately 2.5% of the sample. The sample here was blood, taken from a patient who underwent chemoradiotherapy. These receptors all stem from a human donor with HPV-associated anogenital cancer.

The chain is built from TRBV9 and TRBJ2-2, with D unclear. The CDR3 is 16 residues long. V was cut by 0 bases and J by 5 bases, with 14 bases left in between. Germline loops: CDR1 SGDLS, CDR2 YYNGEE. The CDR3 loop reads CASSVESGPETGELFF. The CDR3 DNA sequence: TGTGCCAGCAGCGTAGAGTCAGGTCCGGAGACCGGGGAGCTGTTTTTT.

The chain is built from TRBV6-5 and TRBJ1-4, with D possibly TRBD1 on 6 matching bases. V was trimmed by 4 bases and J by 0 bases, leaving 6 bases between them. The V gene's germline CDR1 is MNHEY and CDR2 SVGAGI. The CDR3 covers 14 residues. The CDR3 DNA sequence: TGTGCCAGCAGTTGGACAGCAACTAATGAAAAACTGTTTTTT. It encodes CASSWTATNEKLFF.

This chain links TRBV28 with TRBJ1-1; tentative D call: TRBD1 (6 bases). The length of the CDR3 is 12 residues. Looked up from germline, CDR1 is MDHEN and CDR2 is SYDVKM. V lost 3 bases and J lost 13, with 15 bases in between. The CDR3 is CASSLSWQGSFF. CDR3 DNA: TGTGCCAGCAGTTTGAGTTGGCAGGGGAGTTTCTTT.

The chain uses TRBV27 and TRBJ1-2; 7 bases agree with TRBD1. The germline V gene encodes CDR1 MNHEY and CDR2 SMNVEV (reference sequence). With 5 bases clipped from V and 4 bases from J, the junction kept 10 bases outside the gene matches. This CDR3 spans 15 amino acids. The CDR3: CASSPANTGAYGYTF. DNA for the CDR3: TGTGCCAGCAGTCCCGCCAACACAGGGGCCTATGGCTACACCTTC.

This chain's CDR3 is CASSLKQGTYGYTF. As DNA, the CDR3 is TGCGCCAGCAGCTTGAAACAGGGGACCTATGGCTACACCTTC. The genes are TRBV5-1 and TRBJ1-2; TRBD1 matches at 7 bases. Germline V gene sequence: CDR1 SGHRS, CDR2 YFSETQ. After removal of 1 base from V and 4 bases from J, the junction contained 4 bases not matched to a gene. The CDR3 runs to 14 residues. Filled out from reference TRBV5-1 and TRBJ1-2, the complete variable domain reads KAGVTQTPRYLIKTRGQQVTLSCSPISGHRSVSWYQQTPGQGLQFLFEYFSETQRNKGNFPGRFSGRQFSNSRSEMNVSTLELGDSALYLCASSLKQGTYGYTFGSGTRLTVV.

This chain uses TRBV29-1 with TRBJ2-3, with a tentative D call TRBD1 (6 bases). The V and J ends lost 6 bases and 1 base respectively, with 20 bases between them. There are 16 residues in the CDR3. Germline CDR1 and CDR2: SQVTM and ANQGSEA. The CDR3 sequence is CSVALQGRGGTDTQYF. In DNA, the CDR3 is TGCAGCGTCGCCTTACAGGGAAGGGGAGGCACAGATACGCAGTATTTT.

DNA of the CDR3: TGCGCCAGCAGTCGAACGGGACTAGCGGGACCCCCGACAGATACGCAGTATTTT. This codes for CASSRTGLAGPPTDTQYF. The chain uses TRBV5-1 and TRBJ2-3; TRBD2 matches at 13 bases. Per germline, CDR1 SGHRS and CDR2 YFSETQ. The trim removed 5 bases at V and 3 bases at J, leaving 12 bases unmatched. CDR3 length: 18 residues.

The J gene is TRBJ2-1, the V gene TRBV4-2; 9 bases line up with TRBD2. Unmatched junction bases numbered 11, after V lost 0 bases and J lost 5 bases. The germline gives CDR1 LGHNA, CDR2 YNFKEQ. This CDR3 is 18 amino acids long. Here the CDR3 DNA reads TGTGCCAGCAGCCAAGAAGAGGGCGGGAGGGCATCGAACAATGAGCAGTTCTTC. Its protein product is CASSQEEGGRASNNEQFF.

The J gene is TRBJ2-1, the V gene TRBV25-1; TRBD1 is a possible D gene (6 bases). Germline CDR1 and CDR2: MGHDK and SYGVNS. The V and J ends lost 3 bases and 2 bases respectively, with 14 bases between them. This CDR3 has 16 amino acids. CDR3 loop: CASSEGNRAPYNEQFF. CDR3 nucleotide sequence: TGTGCCAGCAGTGAGGGAAACAGGGCGCCCTACAATGAGCAGTTCTTC.

The V call is TRBV19, the J call TRBJ1-1; 8 positions match TRBD1. Trimming removed 5 bases from V and 1 base from J; junction bases left unmatched: 6. The germline gives CDR1 LNHDA, CDR2 SQIVND (reference sequence). The CDR3 is made up of 15 amino acids. CDR3 residues: CASSPRTGRNTEAFF. CDR3 DNA: TGTGCCAGTAGTCCAAGGACAGGGAGGAACACTGAAGCTTTCTTT.

V and J are TRBV4-2 and TRBJ1-4, with TRBD1 matching over 9 bases. This CDR3 spans 16 amino acids. Trimming removed 3 bases from V and 4 bases from J; junction bases left unmatched: 6. Per the germline V gene, CDR1 is LGHNA and CDR2 is YNFKEQ. CDR3 in amino acids: CASSQSWTGVNEKLFF. CDR3 sequence (DNA): TGTGCCAGCAGCCAGTCTTGGACAGGGGTTAATGAAAAACTGTTTTTT.

The rearrangement uses TRBV6-5 and TRBJ2-1, with TRBD2 matching over 8 bases. With 2 bases clipped from V and 7 bases from J, the junction kept 7 bases outside the gene matches. The CDR3 covers 15 residues. Germline V gene lookup returns CDR1 MNHEY and CDR2 SVGAGI. CDR3 loop: CASSYGTSFKNEQFF. The CDR3 nucleotides read TGTGCCAGCAGTTACGGGACTAGTTTTAAGAATGAGCAGTTCTTC.

The gene calls are TRBV7-2 and TRBJ2-7; the D gene could be TRBD1 or TRBD2 (5 bases each). V was pared by 5 bases and J by 6 bases, with 17 bases between. The CDR3 extends over 14 amino acids. The germline V gene has CDR1 SGHTA and CDR2 FQGNSA. The CDR3 DNA reads TGTGCCAGCAGCCCCCTTGTACTGGGGGTCGAGCAGTACTTC. Protein product: CASSPLVLGVEQYF.

The V and J genes are TRBV19 and TRBJ1-2; 9 bases are shared with TRBD1. Germline trimming cut 4 bases from V and 5 bases from J; bases unmatched to any gene: 8. Germline-derived CDR1 and CDR2 are LNHDA and SQIVND (reference sequence). This CDR3 is built from 15 residues. The DNA of the CDR3 is TGTGCCAGTAGTAATAACAGGGGGACAGGGTATGGCTACACCTTC. Translation: CASSNNRGTGYGYTF.

This clone was observed once. The chain is built from TRBV9 and TRBJ1-2; D not certain. Germline V lookup: CDR1 SGDLS, CDR2 YYNGEE. The ends were cut back, 2 bases at V and 4 bases at J, with 9 bases in the middle. CDR3 size: 13 residues. The DNA for the CDR3 is TGTGCCAGCAGCGTCGGGGATCTCTATGGCTACACCTTC. Its protein is CASSVGDLYGYTF.

The chain uses TRBV6-1 and TRBJ1-2; 9 bases are shared with TRBD1. Germline V lookup: CDR1 MNHNS, CDR2 SASEGT. V was pared by 6 bases and J by 4 bases, with 6 bases of the junction left unmatched. This CDR3 is built from 14 residues. In nucleotides, the CDR3 is TGTGCCAGCAGCCTGGACAGGGGTAGCTATGGCTACACCTTC. Translated: CASSLDRGSYGYTF.

This chain joins TRBV6-4 and TRBJ2-1; 13 bases map to TRBD2. Germline V gene sequence: CDR1 MRHNA, CDR2 SNTAGT. This CDR3 spans 17 amino acids. With 3 bases clipped from V and 10 bases from J, the junction kept 12 bases outside the gene matches. The CDR3 here is CASSESALAGGPIEQFF. The DNA for the CDR3 is TGTGCCAGCAGTGAATCTGCACTAGCGGGGGGGCCAATAGAGCAGTTCTTC.

V usage is TRBV7-2 and J usage is TRBJ2-1; 10 bases map to TRBD2. Germline V gene sequence: CDR1 SGHTA, CDR2 FQGNSA. Trimming at V came to 3 bases and at J to 4 bases, leaving 3 bases not matched to a gene. The CDR3 has 15 residues. CDR3 protein: CASSLTSGPYNEQFF. DNA of the CDR3: TGTGCCAGCAGCTTGACTAGCGGGCCATACAATGAGCAGTTCTTC.

The chain links TRBV19 to TRBJ1-2; 10 positions match TRBD1. Germline V gene lookup returns CDR1 LNHDA and CDR2 SQIVND (reference sequence). The trim removed 6 bases at V and 4 bases at J, leaving 2 bases unmatched. CDR3 size: 13 residues. CDR3 sequence reads: CASRTGGVYGYTF. The CDR3 nucleotides are TGTGCCAGTAGGACAGGGGGCGTCTATGGCTACACCTTC.

This chain links TRBV28 with TRBJ2-1, with 11 bases aligning to TRBD2. The germline gives CDR1 MDHEN, CDR2 SYDVKM. V trimming: 4 bases; J trimming: 2 bases; junction bases outside the gene matches: 4. The length of the CDR3 is 16 residues. The CDR3 bases are TGTGCCAGCAGTTCCTCGGGACTAGCGGCCTACAATGAGCAGTTCTTC. This encodes CASSSSGLAAYNEQFF.

The V and J genes are TRBV27 and TRBJ2-2, with D perhaps TRBD1 (7 bases). Germline V gene lookup returns CDR1 MNHEY and CDR2 SMNVEV (reference sequence). The CDR3 has 15 amino acids. The V gene lost 6 bases and the J gene lost 6 bases, with 17 bases spanning the gap. Written as DNA, the CDR3 is TGTGCCAGCAGCTCTCGAGACAGGGACTCCGGGGAGCTGTTTTTT. Its protein is CASSSRDRDSGELFF.

V is TRBV6-5 and J is TRBJ1-1; 7 bases align to TRBD1. J lost 10 bases, V lost 2 bases, and 16 bases had no gene match. CDR1 and CDR2 from the germline V gene are MNHEY and SVGAGI. This CDR3 region has 16 residues. DNA of the CDR3: TGTGCCAGCAGTTACCTCACGGTAGGACAGGCTCGTGGAGCTTTCTTT. Translation: CASSYLTVGQARGAFF.

V is TRBV19 and J is TRBJ1-6, with D perhaps TRBD1 (5 bases). Between the trimmed V and J ends, which lost 10 bases and 14 bases, there was a span of 24 bases. Germline V CDR1 and CDR2: LNHDA, SQIVND (reference sequence). The CDR3 is made up of 14 amino acids. The CDR3 DNA reads TGTGCCACTTCAGGGCCTAACCCGCCCGGGGCCCTCCACTTT. It yields the protein CATSGPNPPGALHF. The whole variable domain, filled in from reference TRBV19 and TRBJ1-6, reads DGGITQSPKYLFRKEGQNVTLSCEQNLNHDAMYWYRQDPGQGLRLIYYSQIVNDFQKGDIAEGYSVSREKKESFPLTVTSAQKNPTAFYLCATSGPNPPGALHFGNGTRLTVT.

This clone appeared a single time. The sample holds other DNA sequences that translate to the same CDR3. The chain recombines TRBV6-5 with TRBJ1-2, with D unclear. Germline CDR1 reads MNHEY; CDR2 reads SVGAGI. This CDR3 is 14 amino acids long. V was clipped by 3 bases and J by 4 bases, with 12 bases between them. This CDR3 is CASSYRRRGYGYTF. Written as DNA, the CDR3 is TGTGCCAGCAGTTATCGACGCCGGGGCTATGGCTACACCTTC.

J is TRBJ2-2 and V is TRBV10-1; 12 bases are a match to TRBD2. The V gene end was trimmed by 4 bases and the J gene end by 8 bases; junction bases not matched to a gene: 5. The germline V gene has CDR1 WNHNN and CDR2 SYGVQD (reference sequence). This CDR3 has 15 residues. For the CDR3, the DNA is TGCGCCAGCAGTGCAGTGACTAGCGGGAGAGGGGAGCTGTTTTTT. It is translated as CASSAVTSGRGELFF.

This clone has just one count. The chain employs TRBV11-3 and TRBJ2-1; 11 bases are a match to TRBD2. CDR3 length equals 15 residues. Losses at the gene ends were 2 bases for V and 7 bases for J; bases not matched to a gene: 4. CDR1 is SGHNT and CDR2 is YENEEA in the germline V gene. Here the CDR3 DNA reads TGTGCCAGCAGCTTACTAGCGGGAGGAGGGAATGAGCAGTTCTTC. Its translation: CASSLLAGGGNEQFF.

This clone has just a few counts. In DNA form, the CDR3 reads TGTGCCACCAGTGGGGACAGTAAAAACATTCAGTACTTC. Its translation is CATSGDSKNIQYF. This chain links TRBV15 with TRBJ2-4; 7 bases are a match to TRBD1. The V and J ends lost 6 bases and 4 bases, in that order; junction bases with no gene match: 3. Germline CDR1 reads LNHNV; CDR2 reads YYDKDF (reference sequence). The CDR3 loop spans 13 amino acids.

DNA of the CDR3: TGTGCCAGCAGCTTAGGAGTTGGCACTGAAGCTTTCTTT. This codes for CASSLGVGTEAFF. The rearrangement joins TRBV7-9 to TRBJ1-1; D is undetermined. The V end lost 1 base, the J end lost 4 bases, and 7 bases lay between the germline ends. The length of the CDR3 is 13 residues. Germline values: CDR1 SEHNR, CDR2 FQNEAQ (reference sequence). The variable domain in full, completed from reference TRBV7-9 and TRBJ1-1, reads DTGVSQNPRHKITKRGQNVTFRCDPISEHNRLYWYRQTLGQGPEFLTYFQNEAQLEKSRLLSDRFSAERPKGSFSTLEIQRTEQGDSAMYLCASSLGVGTEAFFGQGTRLTVV.

The rearrangement links TRBV19 to TRBJ2-6, with D hard to call. Per germline, CDR1 LNHDA and CDR2 SQIVND (reference sequence). Deletions cut 5 bases from V and 0 bases from J, with 8 bases between. The CDR3 totals 15 residues. The CDR3 protein is CASSPTGSGANVLTF. The CDR3 DNA sequence: TGTGCCAGTAGTCCGACGGGCTCTGGGGCCAACGTCCTGACTTTC.

The chain employs TRBV10-3 and TRBJ2-7; 8 bases are shared with TRBD2. The CDR3 runs to 15 residues. CDR1 and CDR2 from the germline V gene are ENHRY and SYGVKD. The J segment lost 7 bases and the V segment lost 5 bases, leaving 13 bases of the junction unmatched. Written as DNA, the CDR3 is TGTGCCATCAGTAATCTACCGGGACTAGGGGTGGAGCAGTACTTC. This codes for CAISNLPGLGVEQYF.